These 21 T cell receptor beta chains were all obtained from the same sample, sequenced in a study of tumor-infiltrating lymphocytes in primary liver carcinoma. Starting material of about 450 ng total RNA yielded TCR beta cDNA via a constant-region primer. Library construction for TCR beta comprised three nested multiplex PCR rounds performed with slightly modified ARM-PCR. A C-beta reverse primer and TRBV1-TRBV30 forward primers served in each of the first two PCR rounds, at 10 cycles apiece. TCRdb reanalysed the multiplex PCR reads using MiXCR and keeps one entry per CDR3 protein. The data show fewer than 350,000 distinct CDR3 sequences, 65% seen once. Unsorted whole blood supplied the blood RNA, and germline DNA was isolated too. The sequenced material came from peripheral blood. The receptors here all came from a man aged 35 to 55 with primary liver carcinoma and hepatitis B virus infection.

This clonotype was seen a handful of times. The chain employs TRBV5-4 and TRBJ2-3; weak D call: TRBD2 (6 bases). Germline-derived CDR1 and CDR2 are SGHNT and YYREEE (reference sequence). Trimming removed 1 base at V and 6 bases at J, with 15 bases between. The CDR3 contains 15 residues. The CDR3 is CASSLWGGEIDTQYF. DNA for the CDR3: TGTGCCAGCAGCTTGTGGGGCGGGGAGATTGATACGCAGTATTTT.

This chain connects TRBV28 to TRBJ2-5; 8 nucleotides align to TRBD1. Looked up from germline, CDR1 is MDHEN and CDR2 is SYDVKM. The CDR3 extends over 16 amino acids. V lost 2 bases and J lost 0; bases outside the gene matches: 5. DNA for the CDR3: TGTGCCAGCAGTTTAGGCTCAGGGGGCAACCAAGAGACCCAGTACTTC. It yields the protein CASSLGSGGNQETQYF.

At least ten counts were recorded for this clonotype. The chain recombines TRBV6-2 or TRBV6-3 with TRBJ1-5; tentatively, D is TRBD1 (5 bases). This CDR3 has 14 amino acids. Germline V gene sequence: CDR1 MNHEY, CDR2 SVGEGT. V was trimmed by 6 bases and J by 2 bases, leaving 11 bases between them. CDR3 DNA sequence: TGTGCCAGCAGACCCTCGGGGGGCAATCAGCCCCAGCATTTT. It specifies CASRPSGGNQPQHF.

A remark on this clonotype: One junction end does not reproduce the germline sequence, and a read error may be involved. This rearrangement joins TRBV5-1 to TRBJ2-3; 7 nucleotides align to TRBD2. This CDR3 has 15 residues. Germline V gene data show CDR1 as SGHRS and CDR2 as YFSETQ. CDR3 bases: TGCGTCAGCAGAGACCGGACTAGTTTCCCAGATACGCAGTATTTT. Amino acid sequence: CVSRDRTSFPDTQYF.

This clonotype appeared a single time. This clone may be a read error of a much larger clone one base away. This chain uses TRBV6-2 or TRBV6-3 with TRBJ2-7; D gene uncertain. The CDR3 has 13 residues. Germline V gene sequence: CDR1 MNHEY, CDR2 SVGEGT. The CDR3 loop reads CASRQQSPYGQYF. CDR3 DNA: TGTGCCAGCAGGCAACAGAGCCCATACGGGCAGTACTTC.

This clonotype was detected many times. CDR3 nucleotides: TGCGCCAGCAGCCAATTCAGCTCCTACAATGAGCAGTTCTTC. As protein: CASSQFSSYNEQFF. The chain is built from TRBV4-1 and TRBJ2-1; the D is unclear. Germline CDR1 reads MGHRA; CDR2 reads YSYEKL. V lost 2 bases, J lost 0 bases, and 5 bases lay in between. This CDR3 has 14 residues.

V usage is TRBV29-1 and J usage is TRBJ2-3; D not resolved. From germline, CDR1 is SQVTM and CDR2 ANQGSEA. The CDR3 is 13 amino acids. Here the CDR3 reads CNAGQHSTDTQYF. CDR3 DNA: TGCAACGCCGGGCAGCACAGCACAGATACGCAGTATTTT.

The chain uses TRBV12-3 or TRBV12-4 and TRBJ2-7; D is tentatively TRBD1 or TRBD2 (5 bases each). This CDR3 region has 14 residues. Trimming left V 4 bases short and J 3 bases short, with 13 bases between. Here the CDR3 DNA reads TGTGCCAGCAGTTGGGGGTTGAGTGGCTACGAGCAGTACTTC. It specifies CASSWGLSGYEQYF.

Regarding this clonotype: A much more abundant neighbour one base away suggests this may be a read error. This sequence joins TRBV4-2 and TRBJ2-1; 7 bases align to TRBD1. Germline trimming cut 1 base from V and 8 bases from J; bases unmatched to any gene: 8. The CDR3 consists of 15 residues. The germline gives CDR1 LGHNA, CDR2 YNFKEQ. The CDR3 is CASSQGEGASHEQFF. In DNA form, the CDR3 reads TGTGCCAGCAGCCAAGGCGAGGGGGCTTCCCATGAGCAGTTCTTC.

The J gene is TRBJ1-2, the V gene TRBV9; 9 positions match TRBD1. V dropped 3 bases and J dropped 1; count of bases not matched to a gene: 7. The CDR3 sequence is 16 residues long. Looked up from germline, CDR1 is SGDLS and CDR2 is YYNGEE. This CDR3 is CASSGRTGVDNYGYTF. CDR3 DNA sequence: TGTGCCAGCAGCGGACGGACAGGGGTGGATAACTATGGCTACACCTTC. Drawing the rest from reference TRBV9 and TRBJ1-2, the complete variable domain is DSGVTQTPKHLITATGQRVTLRCSPRSGDLSVYWYQQSLDQGLQFLIQYYNGEERAKGNILERFSAQQFPDLHSELNLSSLELGDSALYFCASSGRTGVDNYGYTFGSGTRLTVV.

The rearrangement joins TRBV29-1 to TRBJ2-5; possible D gene TRBD2, 5 bases. This CDR3 has 12 residues. Germline assignment: CDR1 SQVTM and CDR2 ANQGSEA. Trimming pared 7 bases from V and 5 bases from J, leaving 14 bases between. The CDR3 nucleotides read TGCAGCGCTGCCGGACTGTGTGAGACCCAGTACTTC. Its protein product is CSAAGLCETQYF.

With regard to this clonotype: A much larger clone lies one base from this, so it may be a read error. The V and J genes are TRBV6-5 and TRBJ1-2; D ambiguous. CDR1 MNHEY and CDR2 SVGAGI come from the germline V gene. Trimming took off 4 bases at V and 4 bases at J, with 10 bases between the two ends. CDR3 size: 13 residues. CDR3 coding DNA: TGTGCCAGCAGTTTCACCGGGAGCTATGGCTACACCTTC. Amino acid sequence: CASSFTGSYGYTF.

In the case of this clonotype: A clone one base away is much larger, so this may be a read error. This chain joins TRBV6-2 or TRBV6-3 and TRBJ2-4, with 7 bases matching TRBD1. Germline V gene data show CDR1 as MNHEY and CDR2 as SVGEGT. Unmatched junction bases numbered 5, after V lost 6 bases and J lost 3 bases. The CDR3 has 14 amino acids. CDR3 sequence (DNA): TGTGCCAGCAGCCACGGACAGGACAAAAACATTCAGTACTTC. Protein product: CASSHGQDKNIQYF.

The rearrangement uses TRBV29-1 and TRBJ2-1, with 7 bases lining up with TRBD2. CDR3 length: 13 residues. CDR1 SQVTM and CDR2 ANQGSEA come from the germline V gene. CDR3 DNA: TGCAACATTGGGCGCGGGAGTTACAATGAGCAGTTCTTC. This sequence encodes CNIGRGSYNEQFF.

On this clonotype: This may arise from a read error, as a much more abundant clone is one base away. V gene TRBV11-2 combines with J gene TRBJ1-1; possibly TRBD1 for D (6 bases). Looked up from germline, CDR1 is SGHAT and CDR2 is FQNNGV. The CDR3 sequence is 15 residues long. CDR3 region: CASTLRTGIDTEASF. DNA for the CDR3: TGTGCCAGCACCCTCCGAACAGGGATCGACACTGAAGCTTCCTTT.

The chain is built from TRBV28 and TRBJ1-5; D might be TRBD1 (6 bases). CDR1 MDHEN and CDR2 SYDVKM come from the germline V gene. Trimming pared 7 bases from V and 6 bases from J, leaving 16 bases between. The CDR3 extends over 14 amino acids. This CDR3 reads CASILMGGGQPQHF. CDR3 DNA sequence: TGTGCCAGCATACTGATGGGGGGCGGTCAGCCCCAGCATTTT.

This clonotype was detected many times. The chain combines TRBV29-1 with TRBJ2-3; D could derive from TRBD1 or TRBD2 (6 bases each). The ends were cut back, 4 bases at V and 5 bases at J, with 13 bases in the middle. CDR3 length: 13 residues. The V gene's germline CDR1 is SQVTM and CDR2 ANQGSEA. Written as DNA, the CDR3 is TGCAGCGTTGTTGTGGGGGGCGGAGATACGCAGTATTTT. Protein: CSVVVGGGDTQYF.

As to this clonotype: A much bigger clone sits one base away, suggesting this may be a read error. This chain links TRBV29-1 with TRBJ2-3, with a tentative D call TRBD1 (6 bases). The CDR3 runs 15 residues. Germline V lookup: CDR1 SQVTM, CDR2 ANQGSEA. Here the CDR3 reads CSIPKSQGWTDMQYF. CDR3 nucleotide sequence: TGCAGCATACCCAAGTCCCAGGGTTGGACAGATATGCAGTATTTT.

This clonotype was observed a single time. Relative to the germline gene, one junction end is altered; a read error may explain this. The genes are TRBV6-5 and TRBJ2-7; D gene uncertain. Germline V gene sequence: CDR1 MNHEY, CDR2 SVGAGI. The CDR3 consists of 13 residues. CDR3 loop: CASSYRRCYEQYF. The DNA of the CDR3 is TGTGCAAGCAGTTACCGTCGCTGCTACGAGCAGTACTTC.

For this clonotype: This may arise from a read error, as a much more abundant clone is one base away. V gene TRBV29-1 combines with J gene TRBJ2-3; no clear D gene. Between the trimmed V and J ends, which lost 4 bases and 8 bases, there was a span of 16 bases. Germline V gene sequence: CDR1 SQVTM, CDR2 ANQGSEA. CDR3 length equals 13 residues. Here the CDR3 DNA reads TGCAGCGTTGGGGCTAGTTTCTCAGGTACGCAGTATTTT. Encoded protein: CSVGASFSGTQYF.

Comments on this clonotype: A much larger clone is a single base away; this may be a read error. The CDR3 coding sequence is TGTGACAGCAGGGGCTCGGGAGACGAGCAGTACTTC. Encoded protein: CDSRGSGDEQYF. The chain recombines TRBV12-3 or TRBV12-4 with TRBJ2-7; D tentatively reads TRBD1 or TRBD2 (6 bases each). This CDR3 spans 12 amino acids.